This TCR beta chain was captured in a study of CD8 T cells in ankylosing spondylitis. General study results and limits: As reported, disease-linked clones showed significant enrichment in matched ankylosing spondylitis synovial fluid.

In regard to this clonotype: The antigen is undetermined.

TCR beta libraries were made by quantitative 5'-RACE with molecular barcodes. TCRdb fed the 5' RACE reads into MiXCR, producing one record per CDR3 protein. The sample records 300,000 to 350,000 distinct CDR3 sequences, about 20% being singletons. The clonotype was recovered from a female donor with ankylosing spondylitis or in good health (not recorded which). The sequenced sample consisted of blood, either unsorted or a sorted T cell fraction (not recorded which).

The CDR3 region is CASSLALAGVQETQYF. The CDR3 DNA is TGCGCCAGCAGCTTGGCCCTAGCGGGAGTCCAAGAGACCCAGTACTTC. The chain couples TRBV5-1 to TRBJ2-5; 10 nucleotides line up with TRBD2. The CDR3 runs to 16 residues. Germline-derived CDR1 and CDR2 are SGHRS and YFSETQ. V was pared by 0 bases and J by 1 base, with 3 bases of the junction left unmatched.